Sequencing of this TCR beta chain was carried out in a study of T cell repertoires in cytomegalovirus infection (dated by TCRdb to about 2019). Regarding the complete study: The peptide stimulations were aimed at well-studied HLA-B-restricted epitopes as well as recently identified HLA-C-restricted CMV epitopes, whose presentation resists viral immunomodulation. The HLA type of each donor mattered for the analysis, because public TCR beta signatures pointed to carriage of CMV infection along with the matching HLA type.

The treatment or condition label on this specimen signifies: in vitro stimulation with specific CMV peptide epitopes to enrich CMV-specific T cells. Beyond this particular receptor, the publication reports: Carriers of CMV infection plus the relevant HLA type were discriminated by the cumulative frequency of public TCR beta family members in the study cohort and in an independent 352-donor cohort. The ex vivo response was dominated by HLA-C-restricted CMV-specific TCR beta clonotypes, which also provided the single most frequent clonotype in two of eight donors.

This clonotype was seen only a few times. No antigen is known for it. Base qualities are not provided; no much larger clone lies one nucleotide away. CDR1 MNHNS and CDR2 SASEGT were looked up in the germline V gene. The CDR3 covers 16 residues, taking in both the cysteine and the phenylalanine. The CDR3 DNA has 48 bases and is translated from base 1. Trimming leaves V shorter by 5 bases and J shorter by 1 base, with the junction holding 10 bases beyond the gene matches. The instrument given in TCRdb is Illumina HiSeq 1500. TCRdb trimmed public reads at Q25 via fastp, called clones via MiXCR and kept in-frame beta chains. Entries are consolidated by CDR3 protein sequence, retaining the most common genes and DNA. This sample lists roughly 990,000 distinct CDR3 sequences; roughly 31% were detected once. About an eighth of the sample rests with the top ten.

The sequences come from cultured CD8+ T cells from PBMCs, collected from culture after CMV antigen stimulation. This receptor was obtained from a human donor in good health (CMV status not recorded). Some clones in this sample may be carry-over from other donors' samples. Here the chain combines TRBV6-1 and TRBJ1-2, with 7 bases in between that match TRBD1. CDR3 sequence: CASSYGTEGYNYGYTF. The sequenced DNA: TGTGCCAGCAGTTACGGGACAGAAGGTTATAACTATGGCTACACCTTC.